Each of the 26 T cell receptor beta chains below was sequenced from the same sample in a study of T-cell memory formation after mild COVID-19. TCRdb reprocessed the 5' RACE reads via MiXCR and lists one record per CDR3 protein. In the table there are over 450,000 distinct CDR3 sequences, over 20% of which are singletons. Sequenced: PBMCs or a T cell subset sorted from them (not recorded which). Receptors were obtained from an adult woman who had mild COVID-19 (a few samples of this study predate the infection). Cell type and time point are not known.

The chain is built from TRBV20-1 and TRBJ2-4; D could derive from TRBD1 or TRBD2 (5 bases each). The germline V gene has CDR1 DFQATT and CDR2 SNEGSKA (reference sequence). This CDR3 is 15 amino acids long. V shed 3 bases and J shed 3 bases, with 15 bases lying between them. CDR3 sequence (DNA): TGCAGTGCTAGGACCCCGAGGGACGGCAAAAACATTCAGTACTTC. Amino acid sequence: CSARTPRDGKNIQYF.

The chain recombines TRBV7-9 with TRBJ2-7; D is unclear. The CDR3 covers 15 residues. V gave up 5 bases and J gave up 4 bases, with 18 bases separating them. Germline V gene lookup returns CDR1 SEHNR and CDR2 FQNEAQ (reference sequence). CDR3 residues: CASSHGFISIYEQYF. The DNA for the CDR3 is TGTGCCAGCAGCCACGGGTTTATTTCGATATACGAGCAGTACTTC.

In its sample, this clonotype was seen a few times. The chain carries TRBV5-1 and TRBJ2-1; 7 bases agree with TRBD1. With V trimmed by 6 bases and J by 5 bases, 14 bases remained unmatched. Per germline, CDR1 SGHRS and CDR2 YFSETQ. The CDR3 is 16 amino acids. CDR3 amino acids: CASTASSHRGNNEQFF. The DNA of the CDR3 is TGCGCCAGCACCGCTAGCTCTCACAGGGGAAACAATGAGCAGTTCTTC.

This clonotype appeared a few times. The chain joins TRBV6-4 to TRBJ1-4; D might be TRBD1 (6 bases). V was cut by 0 bases and J by 0 bases, with 23 bases left in between. The CDR3 is 21 residues long. CDR1 MRHNA and CDR2 SNTAGT come from the germline V gene. In nucleotides, the CDR3 is TGTGCCAGCAGTGACTCGAGTCGGGACAACGTATTCAGTTCAACTAATGAAAAACTGTTTTTT. It is translated as CASSDSSRDNVFSSTNEKLFF.

This clonotype was seen more than once but under ten times. This chain links TRBV11-1 with TRBJ2-7, with D unclear. The germline V and J ends were trimmed by 3 bases and 3 bases, with 15 bases remaining between them. There are 15 residues in the CDR3. CDR1 is SGHAT, CDR2 FQDESV, per germline (reference sequence). The CDR3 here is CASSFKKGFFYEQYF. The DNA of the CDR3 is TGTGCCAGCAGCTTCAAGAAGGGTTTCTTCTACGAGCAGTACTTC.

J is TRBJ2-7 and V is TRBV15; the match to TRBD1 covers 9 bases. V lost 3 bases, J lost 2 bases, and 5 bases stayed unmatched. Germline V gene sequence: CDR1 LNHNV, CDR2 YYDKDF (reference sequence). The CDR3 has 15 residues. The CDR3 is CATSRDRGPPYEQYF. In DNA form, the CDR3 reads TGTGCCACCAGCAGGGACAGGGGACCTCCCTACGAGCAGTACTTC.

The rearrangement joins TRBV5-1 to TRBJ1-1; D might be TRBD1 (5 bases). Trimming cost V 0 bases and J 5 bases, with 17 bases left between them. The CDR3 contains 16 residues. CDR1 SGHRS and CDR2 YFSETQ come from the germline V gene. The CDR3 spells CASSLGNTGRGTEAFF. The CDR3 nucleotides read TGCGCCAGCAGCTTGGGTAATACAGGTCGGGGGACTGAAGCTTTCTTT.

This clonotype was seen many times. V usage is TRBV29-1 and J usage is TRBJ2-3; D possibly matches TRBD1 or TRBD2 (5 bases each). This CDR3 region has 14 residues. From germline, CDR1 is SQVTM and CDR2 ANQGSEA. Trimming pared 7 bases from V and 0 bases from J, leaving 14 bases between. As DNA, the CDR3 is TGCAGCGGGAAAGACGGGGCCAGCACAGATACGCAGTATTTT. Translated: CSGKDGASTDTQYF.

This clonotype has more than one count but fewer than ten. The chain carries TRBV6-1 and TRBJ2-7; D perhaps matches TRBD1 (6 bases). This CDR3 has 14 amino acids. Trimming removed 7 bases from V and 0 bases from J, with 13 bases in between. Germline CDR1 and CDR2: MNHNS and SASEGT. Here the CDR3 DNA reads TGTGCCAGCAACCAGAGACAGGTCTCCTACGAGCAGTACTTC. This translates into CASNQRQVSYEQYF.

This clonotype was seen more than once but under ten times. The gene calls are TRBV20-1 and TRBJ2-1; TRBD1 matches 7 bases. The CDR3 extends over 15 amino acids. CDR1 and CDR2 (germline): DFQATT, SNEGSKA (reference sequence). V shed 0 bases, J shed 3 bases, and the junction held 5 bases outside the gene matches. CDR3 sequence (DNA): TGCAGTGCTAGAGATCTCAGGGGGAACTACAATGAGCAGTTCTTC. It specifies CSARDLRGNYNEQFF.

As for this clonotype: This may stem from a read error, because a much larger clone lies one nucleotide away. The chain joins TRBV6-5 to TRBJ1-4, with TRBD1 identical over 8 bases. In germline, CDR1 is MNHEY, CDR2 SVGAGI. Losses at the gene ends were 4 bases for V and 4 bases for J; bases not matched to a gene: 2. The CDR3 contains 14 residues. The CDR3, as DNA: TGTGCCAGCAGTTCGACAGGGGTTAATGAAAAACTGTTTTTT. Amino acid sequence: CASSSTGVNEKLFF.

The table lists this clonotype with many counts. The chain couples TRBV6-5 to TRBJ1-6, with D perhaps TRBD1 (6 bases). Trimming removed 5 bases from V and 7 bases from J, with 9 bases in between. The CDR3 covers 13 residues. CDR1 MNHEY and CDR2 SVGAGI come from the germline V gene. The CDR3 region has the DNA TGTGCCAGCAGTCGGACAGCCAATTCACCCCTCCACTTT. Protein: CASSRTANSPLHF.

The V call is TRBV7-9, the J call TRBJ2-1, with a possible D match to TRBD1 (5 bases). Germline V gene lookup returns CDR1 SEHNR and CDR2 FQNEAQ (reference sequence). Trimming left V 1 base short and J 0 bases short, with 13 bases between. The CDR3 spans 17 residues. The CDR3 protein is CASSLEGRQSSYNEQFF. For the CDR3, the DNA is TGTGCCAGCAGCTTAGAGGGGCGACAGAGCTCCTACAATGAGCAGTTCTTC.

The chain combines TRBV27 with TRBJ2-7; D is undetermined. The CDR3 is 13 amino acids. Germline CDR1 MNHEY, CDR2 SMNVEV (reference sequence). Trimming stripped 3 bases from V and 2 bases from J, with 8 bases between. The CDR3 reads CASSFRLPYEQYF. CDR3 bases: TGTGCCAGCAGTTTTCGTTTACCCTACGAGCAGTACTTC.

The CDR3 DNA reads TGTGCCAGCAGTTCTCCCTCCGCCGGGACCTTCTATGAGCAGTTCTTC. Translated: CASSSPSAGTFYEQFF. The chain has TRBV6-6 and TRBJ2-1, with D possibly being TRBD1 or TRBD2 (5 bases each). The germline V gene has CDR1 MNHNY and CDR2 SVGAGI (reference sequence). This CDR3 contains 16 residues. V dropped 4 bases and J dropped 8 bases, with 21 bases sitting between them.

The genes are TRBV5-1 and TRBJ2-3; 9 bases are shared with TRBD2. V was clipped by 1 base and J by 9 bases; unmatched bases: 15. Germline V gene data show CDR1 as SGHRS and CDR2 as YFSETQ. The CDR3 is 17 amino acids. The CDR3 region is CASSLNFAGGAQGTQYF. DNA for the CDR3: TGCGCCAGCAGCTTGAACTTTGCGGGGGGGGCACAAGGGACGCAGTATTTT.

This clonotype showed up just a few times. The chain is built from TRBV7-3 and TRBJ1-5; D might be TRBD1 (5 bases). Germline lookup yields CDR1 SGHTA and CDR2 FQGTGA. The CDR3 contains 15 residues. V lost 2 bases, J lost 5 bases, and 13 bases lay in between. The CDR3 reads CASSLQEGAHQPQHF. The CDR3 DNA is TGTGCCAGCAGCTTACAGGAAGGGGCCCATCAGCCCCAGCATTTT.

CDR3 in DNA: TGTGCCAGCAGCGAAACGAGCGGGAGTGGGGATACGCAGTATTTT. It is translated as CASSETSGSGDTQYF. This chain uses TRBV11-3 with TRBJ2-3; TRBD2 matches at 8 bases. Germline loops: CDR1 SGHNT, CDR2 YENEEA. The CDR3 extends over 15 amino acids. The V gene end was trimmed by 5 bases and the J gene end by 6 bases; junction bases not matched to a gene: 10.

This CDR3 is CASSYGTSGSRSYEQYF. The CDR3 DNA follows: TGTGCCAGCAGTTACGGGACTAGCGGGAGCCGGTCCTACGAGCAGTACTTC. V usage is TRBV6-2 or TRBV6-3 and J usage is TRBJ2-7, with 14 bases identical to TRBD2. V trimming: 2 bases; J trimming: 1 base; junction bases outside the gene matches: 4. Germline V gives CDR1 MNHEY, CDR2 SVGEGT. This CDR3 region has 17 residues.

In its sample, this clonotype was seen once. The genes are TRBV7-2 and TRBJ2-1, with TRBD2 matching 11 bases. The CDR3 length is 16 residues. The V gene end was trimmed by 5 bases and the J gene end by 0 bases; junction bases not matched to a gene: 3. Looked up from germline, CDR1 is SGHTA and CDR2 is FQGNSA. The chain's CDR3 is CASSAGLAGSYNEQFF. The CDR3 DNA reads as TGTGCCAGCAGCGCCGGACTAGCGGGCTCCTACAATGAGCAGTTCTTC.

A few counts support this clonotype. The chain recombines TRBV6-2 or TRBV6-3 with TRBJ1-1; D is ambiguous. V lost 0 bases and J 2 bases, leaving 10 bases between the germline ends. Germline loops: CDR1 MNHEY, CDR2 SVGEGT. This CDR3 is 15 amino acids long. DNA for the CDR3: TGTGCCAGCAGTTACTCGGTCAGGTATAACACTGAAGCTTTCTTT. This gives the protein CASSYSVRYNTEAFF.

This clonotype has only a few counts. The chain uses TRBV11-3 and TRBJ1-1; D is uncertain. Germline V gene lookup returns CDR1 SGHNT and CDR2 YENEEA. The CDR3 contains 14 residues. Trimming took 5 bases from V and 6 from J, leaving 16 bases between them. The CDR3 reads CASSPFQSGPEAFF. The CDR3 DNA reads as TGTGCCAGCAGCCCCTTCCAGAGTGGTCCTGAAGCTTTCTTT.

A few counts support this clonotype. The rearrangement joins TRBV30 to TRBJ2-1; 9 nucleotides align to TRBD1. The J segment lost 8 bases and the V segment lost 1 base, leaving 3 bases of the junction unmatched. The CDR3 consists of 13 residues. Germline V gene sequence: CDR1 GTSNPN, CDR2 SVGIG (reference sequence). CDR3 coding DNA: TGTGCCTGGAGTGGGGACAGGGCCCATGAGCAGTTCTTC. Its protein product is CAWSGDRAHEQFF. The variable domain in full, completed from reference TRBV30 and TRBJ2-1, reads SQTIHQWPATLVQPVGSPLSLECTVEGTSNPNLYWYRQAAGRGLQLLFYSVGIGQISSEVPQNLSASRPQDRQFILSSKKLLLSDSGFYLCAWSGDRAHEQFFGPGTRLTVL.

This clonotype was counted a few times. V usage is TRBV20-1 and J usage is TRBJ2-5, with unresolved D. CDR1 and CDR2 from the germline V gene are DFQATT and SNEGSKA (reference sequence). The CDR3 extends over 10 amino acids. Deletions cut 4 bases from V and 4 bases from J, with 4 bases between. Written as DNA, the CDR3 is TGCAGTGCTAATGGAGAGACCCAGTACTTC. Translating gives CSANGETQYF.

V and J are TRBV5-5 and TRBJ2-3; D is ambiguous. The CDR3 has 14 residues. The V gene's germline CDR1 is SGHKS and CDR2 YYEKEE (reference sequence). V lost 4 bases and J lost 4, with 13 bases in between. The DNA of the CDR3 is TGTGCCAGCAGCGTAAGGACCGAACCAGATACGCAGTATTTT. Its protein is CASSVRTEPDTQYF.

The V call is TRBV14, the J call TRBJ2-7; D is perhaps TRBD1 or TRBD2 (6 bases each). The CDR3 runs 12 residues. Trimming cost V 3 bases and J 6 bases, with 9 bases left between them. Germline V gives CDR1 SGHDN, CDR2 FVKESK. CDR3 nucleotides: TGTGCCAGCAGCCACCCGGGGGCCGAGCAGTACTTC. This codes for CASSHPGAEQYF.